The 30 T cell receptor beta chains in this list originate from one sample, sequenced in a study of shared clonotypes between healthy human individuals. The method was immunoSEQ multiplex PCR; TCRdb's version includes in-frame clones alone and lacks a portion of them. Of millions of clones in the sample, approximately 95% were seen once. Sequenced material: naive CD4+ T cells sorted from blood. Subset given: CD45RA+ positively selected. These TCRs come from a man in his late teens or twenties in good health.

CDR3 bases: TGTGCCTGGAGTAGGAACAGAGGACGCTCTGGGGCCAACGTCCTGACTTTC. Protein: CAWSRNRGRSGANVLTF. The V and J genes are TRBV30 and TRBJ2-6; D is undetermined. The CDR3 is 17 amino acids. V shed 2 bases and J shed 0 bases, with 14 bases lying between them. CDR1 GTSNPN and CDR2 SVGIG come from the germline V gene (reference sequence).

The chain couples TRBV9 to TRBJ2-7; possibly TRBD2 for D (5 bases). The CDR3 consists of 15 residues. The ends were cut back, 4 bases at V and 0 bases at J, with 14 bases in the middle. The germline V gene has CDR1 SGDLS and CDR2 YYNGEE. Here the CDR3 DNA reads TGTGCCAGCAGCTTGGGAGCCCCGAACTCCTACGAGCAGTACTTC. It is translated as CASSLGAPNSYEQYF. Variable domain in full (rest from reference TRBV9 and TRBJ2-7): DSGVTQTPKHLITATGQRVTLRCSPRSGDLSVYWYQQSLDQGLQFLIQYYNGEERAKGNILERFSAQQFPDLHSELNLSSLELGDSALYFCASSLGAPNSYEQYFGPGTRLTVT.

This chain joins TRBV11-3 and TRBJ2-3; either TRBD1 or TRBD2 may supply D (6 bases each). CDR3 length: 13 amino acids. Germline values: CDR1 SGHNT, CDR2 YENEEA. Trimming stripped 4 bases from V and 6 bases from J, with 11 bases between. As DNA, the CDR3 is TGTGCCAGCAGCTCCCGAGGGGGGGATACGCAGTATTTT. Amino acid sequence: CASSSRGGDTQYF.

This chain connects TRBV30 to TRBJ1-1; D gene ambiguous. The CDR3 is 14 amino acids. Germline CDR1 is GTSNPN and CDR2 is SVGIG (reference sequence). The ends were cut back, 3 bases at V and 2 bases at J, with 13 bases in the middle. The CDR3 loop reads CAWRAVGPNTEAFF. The CDR3 DNA sequence: TGTGCCTGGAGGGCGGTGGGCCCCAACACTGAAGCTTTCTTT.

This rearrangement joins TRBV10-3 to TRBJ1-4; 10 bases fit TRBD1. V shed 11 bases, J shed 7 bases, and the junction held 7 bases outside the gene matches. CDR1 and CDR2 (germline): ENHRY, SYGVKD. CDR3 size: 13 residues. The CDR3 is CAVRQGAGEKLFF. DNA for the CDR3: TGTGCCGTACGACAGGGGGCGGGTGAAAAACTGTTTTTT.

The chain joins TRBV5-4 to TRBJ2-2; 8 bases map to TRBD1. The length of the CDR3 is 15 residues. Trimming cost V 4 bases and J 4 bases; bases outside gene matches: 6. Germline V CDR1 and CDR2: SGHNT, YYREEE (reference sequence). This CDR3 reads CASSNQGAGTGELFF. For the CDR3, the DNA is TGTGCCAGCAGCAATCAGGGGGCTGGCACCGGGGAGCTGTTTTTT.

Regarding this clone: Other nucleotide sequences in the sample specify the same CDR3. CDR3 sequence (DNA): TGTGCCAGCAGTGAAGACGGCCCGCCGGGCGAGCAGTACTTC. Its protein product is CASSEDGPPGEQYF. The chain recombines TRBV2 with TRBJ2-7; D is undetermined. This CDR3 has 14 amino acids. V was pared by 1 base and J by 6 bases, with 13 bases between. In germline, CDR1 is SNHLY, CDR2 FYNNEI.

The chain recombines TRBV5-1 with TRBJ2-7, with 13 bases aligning to TRBD2. V lost 2 bases, J lost 3 bases, and 17 bases stayed unmatched. The CDR3 runs to 20 residues. Germline CDR1 reads SGHRS; CDR2 reads YFSETQ. The CDR3 DNA reads as TGCGCCAGCAGCTTTGTCGCTCAGACTAGCGGGAGGCTTGAGGTCTACGAGCAGTACTTC. This gives the protein CASSFVAQTSGRLEVYEQYF. Using reference TRBV5-1 and TRBJ2-7 for the parts outside the CDR3, the full variable domain is KAGVTQTPRYLIKTRGQQVTLSCSPISGHRSVSWYQQTPGQGLQFLFEYFSETQRNKGNFPGRFSGRQFSNSRSEMNVSTLELGDSALYLCASSFVAQTSGRLEVYEQYFGPGTRLTVT.

This clone turned up a few times. The CDR3 DNA follows: TGTGCCAGTAGTATTACTAATGAAAAACTGTTTTTT. Amino acids: CASSITNEKLFF. This chain connects TRBV19 to TRBJ1-4; D is unresolved. Germline CDR1 LNHDA, CDR2 SQIVND (reference sequence). There are 12 residues in the CDR3. Trimming cost V 3 bases and J 2 bases, with 1 base left between them.

J is TRBJ2-7 and V is TRBV5-4; perhaps TRBD1 as D (6 bases). Germline V gene sequence: CDR1 SGHNT, CDR2 YYREEE (reference sequence). Trimming removed 7 bases at V and 1 base at J, with 21 bases between. The CDR3 covers 16 residues. The DNA of the CDR3 is TGTGCCAGCGGCAGAGGGGGAGTACAAACGTCCTACGAGCAGTACTTC. It translates to CASGRGGVQTSYEQYF.

The chain combines TRBV18 with TRBJ2-5; D might be TRBD1 or TRBD2, each matching 5 bases. Trimming stripped 3 bases from V and 7 bases from J, with 15 bases between. Germline assignment: CDR1 KGHSH and CDR2 LQKENI. There are 14 residues in the CDR3. The CDR3 DNA reads as TGTGCCAGCTCACCTTCTGGGGACGTATGGACCCAGTACTTC. It is translated as CASSPSGDVWTQYF.

J is TRBJ1-6 and V is TRBV9; weak D call: TRBD1 (6 bases). Germline V gene data show CDR1 as SGDLS and CDR2 as YYNGEE. The V and J ends lost 4 bases and 0 bases respectively, with 14 bases between them. The CDR3 consists of 17 residues. The CDR3: CASSITGRSSYNSPLHF. The CDR3 region has the DNA TGTGCCAGCAGCATCACAGGGAGGAGCTCCTATAATTCACCCCTCCACTTT. Full variable domain (missing parts from reference TRBV9 and TRBJ1-6): DSGVTQTPKHLITATGQRVTLRCSPRSGDLSVYWYQQSLDQGLQFLIQYYNGEERAKGNILERFSAQQFPDLHSELNLSSLELGDSALYFCASSITGRSSYNSPLHFGNGTRLTVT.

Comments on this clone: The junction departs from germline at one end; a sequencing error may be responsible. The chain links TRBV7-7 to TRBJ2-1; 7 nucleotides match TRBD1. The CDR3 runs to 16 residues. Germline V gives CDR1 SSHAT, CDR2 FNYEAQ (reference sequence). CDR3: CASSVGTDPSYNEQFF. CDR3 nucleotide sequence: TGTGCTAGCAGCGTCGGGACAGACCCTTCCTACAATGAGCAGTTCTTC.

The rearrangement uses TRBV27 and TRBJ1-6; tentative D call: TRBD1 (5 bases). Germline CDR1 reads MNHEY; CDR2 reads SMNVEV (reference sequence). This CDR3 has 19 amino acids. Trimming took 2 bases from V and 0 from J, leaving 17 bases between them. CDR3 protein: CASSLAGGGIFSYNSPLHF. In nucleotides, the CDR3 is TGTGCCAGCAGTTTAGCTGGGGGTGGGATCTTCTCCTATAATTCACCCCTCCACTTT.

This rearrangement joins TRBV18 to TRBJ1-3; D is unclear. The CDR3 totals 13 residues. Germline CDR1 reads KGHSH; CDR2 reads LQKENI. Trimming cost V 4 bases and J 4 bases, with 8 bases left between them. CDR3 protein: CASSLPVGNTIYF. The CDR3 DNA reads TGTGCCAGCTCACTACCGGTAGGAAACACCATATATTTT.

The gene calls are TRBV9 and TRBJ2-6, with D perhaps matching TRBD2 (6 bases). V was cut by 3 bases and J by 3 bases, with 13 bases left in between. The CDR3 is made up of 16 amino acids. Germline V lookup: CDR1 SGDLS, CDR2 YYNGEE. The CDR3 DNA sequence: TGTGCCAGCAGCGCCCAGACGGGGGTTGGGGCCAACGTCCTGACTTTC. Protein sequence: CASSAQTGVGANVLTF.

The CDR3 loop reads CASRDRDRGFRKEQYF. In DNA form, the CDR3 reads TGTGCCAGCAGAGACCGCGACAGGGGATTTCGTAAAGAGCAGTACTTC. V usage is TRBV7-8 and J usage is TRBJ2-7; 8 bases line up with TRBD1. With 6 bases clipped from V and 7 bases from J, the junction kept 17 bases outside the gene matches. This CDR3 spans 16 amino acids. Germline V gene lookup returns CDR1 SGHVS and CDR2 FQNEAQ.

About this clone: The same CDR3 arises from other DNA sequences in this sample as well. This chain links TRBV7-2 with TRBJ1-3, with 10 bases fitting TRBD1. The CDR3 is 15 amino acids. Germline CDR1 reads SGHTA; CDR2 reads FQGNSA. J was trimmed by 2 bases and V by 5 bases; bases with no gene match: 3. CDR3 protein: CASSRDRGPGNTIYF. The CDR3 coding sequence is TGTGCCAGCAGCCGAGACAGGGGGCCTGGAAACACCATATATTTT.

The chain joins TRBV18 to TRBJ1-4; tentatively, D is TRBD1 (5 bases). The CDR3 totals 18 residues. Trimming took 0 bases from V and 3 from J, leaving 17 bases between them. Per the germline V gene, CDR1 is KGHSH and CDR2 is LQKENI. The CDR3, as DNA: TGTGCCAGCTCACCACCAATCCGGGACGGTTCATCTAATGAAAAACTGTTTTTT. Translated, it gives CASSPPIRDGSSNEKLFF.

This clone was recorded once. The gene calls are TRBV14 and TRBJ1-2; a possible D gene is TRBD1 (6 bases). From germline, CDR1 is SGHDN and CDR2 FVKESK. The CDR3 consists of 15 residues. V was cut by 5 bases and J by 4 bases, with 17 bases left in between. CDR3 sequence reads: CASSGPGARGYGYTF. The CDR3 DNA follows: TGTGCCAGCAGCGGCCCGGGGGCGCGAGGCTATGGCTACACCTTC. The complete variable domain, with remaining parts taken from reference TRBV14 and TRBJ1-2, reads EAGVTQFPSHSVIEKGQTVTLRCDPISGHDNLYWYRRVMGKEIKFLLHFVKESKQDESGMPNNRFLAERTGGTYSTLKVQPAELEDSGVYFCASSGPGARGYGYTFGSGTRLTVV.

This chain connects TRBV30 to TRBJ2-5, with D possibly matching TRBD1 (5 bases). Trimming removed 2 bases from V and 2 bases from J, with 15 bases in between. The CDR3 consists of 15 residues. The germline CDR1 and CDR2 sequences are GTSNPN and SVGIG (reference sequence). This CDR3 is CAWSPGQWVQETQYF. The CDR3 DNA reads as TGTGCCTGGAGTCCCGGACAATGGGTGCAAGAGACCCAGTACTTC.

A remark on this clone: Other DNA sequences in this sample translate to the same CDR3. The chain couples TRBV6-5 to TRBJ1-1; TRBD1 matches 7 bases. The CDR3 has 14 residues. Trimming took 4 bases from V and 0 from J; bases not matched to a gene: 2. Looked up from germline, CDR1 is MNHEY and CDR2 is SVGAGI. This chain's CDR3 is CASSSQGMNTEAFF. The CDR3 region has the DNA TGTGCCAGCAGTTCACAGGGGATGAACACTGAAGCTTTCTTT.

The chain is built from TRBV28 and TRBJ1-1; D is unresolved. The V end was cut by 10 bases, the J end by 1 base, with 16 bases between. Germline loops: CDR1 MDHEN, CDR2 SYDVKM. The CDR3 runs 14 residues. CDR3 nucleotide sequence: TGTGCCACCCACGTACGGCGGGAGAACACTGAAGCTTTCTTT. It specifies CATHVRRENTEAFF.

The V and J genes are TRBV15 and TRBJ1-6, with a possible D match to TRBD1 (5 bases). The CDR3 covers 14 residues. With 5 bases removed from V and 9 bases from J, the gap between germline ends came to 14 bases. Germline CDR1 LNHNV, CDR2 YYDKDF (reference sequence). The CDR3 spells CATSPRSQGSPLHF. The CDR3, as DNA: TGTGCCACCAGCCCCCGGTCGCAGGGTTCACCCCTCCACTTT. Together with reference TRBV15 and TRBJ1-6, the CDR3 gives the full variable domain: DAMVIQNPRYQVTQFGKPVTLSCSQTLNHNVMYWYQQKSSQAPKLLFHYYDKDFNNEADTPDNFQSRRPNTSFCFLDIRSPGLGDTAMYLCATSPRSQGSPLHFGNGTRLTVT.

The J gene is TRBJ2-3, the V gene TRBV6-6, with TRBD1 identical over 8 bases. Germline V lookup: CDR1 MNHNY, CDR2 SVGAGI (reference sequence). There are 13 residues in the CDR3. The J segment lost 5 bases and the V segment lost 4 bases, leaving 2 bases of the junction unmatched. The CDR3 bases are TGTGCCAGCAGTTCGGGGACAGGAGATACGCAGTATTTT. Its translation: CASSSGTGDTQYF.

V usage is TRBV6-6 and J usage is TRBJ1-2; 11 bases are shared with TRBD1. The length of the CDR3 is 15 residues. With V trimmed by 4 bases and J by 8 bases, 9 bases remained unmatched. Per germline, CDR1 MNHNY and CDR2 SVGAGI (reference sequence). CDR3 sequence (DNA): TGTGCCAGCAGTTTATCCGGGACAGGGGGTGAAGGCTACACCTTC. It yields the protein CASSLSGTGGEGYTF.

Concerning this clone itself: The same CDR3 is also encoded by other DNA sequences in this sample. The rearrangement uses TRBV5-1 and TRBJ2-3; no clear D gene. The CDR3 has 11 amino acids. Trimming pared 4 bases from V and 5 bases from J, leaving 5 bases between. Germline-derived CDR1 and CDR2 are SGHRS and YFSETQ. The CDR3 DNA is TGCGCCAGCAGCCTCGAAGATACGCAGTATTTT. Its protein is CASSLEDTQYF.

This clone occurred once. V usage is TRBV6-4 and J usage is TRBJ2-7, with 9 bases matching TRBD2. V trimming: 2 bases; J trimming: 4 bases; junction bases outside the gene matches: 18. The CDR3 covers 19 residues. Germline values: CDR1 MRHNA, CDR2 SNTAGT. DNA for the CDR3: TGTGCCAGCAGTGACGTAAGCGGGAGGATCCCACTCCACCCGTACGAGCAGTACTTC. It is translated as CASSDVSGRIPLHPYEQYF.

V is TRBV19 and J is TRBJ2-7, with D unresolved. The V end lost 3 bases, the J end lost 7 bases, and 19 bases lay between the germline ends. Germline values: CDR1 LNHDA, CDR2 SQIVND (reference sequence). The CDR3 is 15 amino acids. DNA of the CDR3: TGTGCCAGTAGTATTAAAGGAACCCCTAACGGTGAGCAGTACTTC. This sequence encodes CASSIKGTPNGEQYF.

This sequence joins TRBV7-9 and TRBJ2-3, with 7 bases that match TRBD2. J gave up 4 bases and V 7 bases, and 11 bases lay outside the gene matches. CDR1 and CDR2 from the germline V gene are SEHNR and FQNEAQ (reference sequence). This CDR3 has 15 residues. Here the CDR3 DNA reads TGTGCCAGCATCGATGAACTAGCGAGATCAGATACGCAGTATTTT. It is translated as CASIDELARSDTQYF.